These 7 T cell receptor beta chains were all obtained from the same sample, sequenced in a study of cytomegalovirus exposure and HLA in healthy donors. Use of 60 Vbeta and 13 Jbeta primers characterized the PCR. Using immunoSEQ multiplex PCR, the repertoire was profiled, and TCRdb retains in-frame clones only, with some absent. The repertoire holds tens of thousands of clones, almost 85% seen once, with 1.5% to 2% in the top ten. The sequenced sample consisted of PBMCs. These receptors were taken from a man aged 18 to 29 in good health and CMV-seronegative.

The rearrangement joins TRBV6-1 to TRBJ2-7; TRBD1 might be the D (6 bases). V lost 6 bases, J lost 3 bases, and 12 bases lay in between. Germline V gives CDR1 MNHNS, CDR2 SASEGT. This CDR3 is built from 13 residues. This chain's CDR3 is CASRSGDSYEQYF. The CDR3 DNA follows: TGTGCCAGCAGGTCAGGGGATAGCTACGAGCAGTACTTC.

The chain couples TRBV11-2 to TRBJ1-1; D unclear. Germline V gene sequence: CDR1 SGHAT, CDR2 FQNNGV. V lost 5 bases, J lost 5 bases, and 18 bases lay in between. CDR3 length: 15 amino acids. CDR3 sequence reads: CASSVTTGGVTEAFF. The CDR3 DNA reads TGTGCCAGCAGCGTCACGACGGGTGGTGTGACTGAAGCTTTCTTT.

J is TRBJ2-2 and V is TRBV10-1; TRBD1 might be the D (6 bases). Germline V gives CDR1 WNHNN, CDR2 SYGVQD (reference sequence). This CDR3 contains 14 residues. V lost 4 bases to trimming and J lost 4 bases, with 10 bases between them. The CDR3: CASSAGGGTGELFF. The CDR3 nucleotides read TGCGCCAGCAGTGCTGGGGGCGGCACCGGGGAGCTGTTTTTT.

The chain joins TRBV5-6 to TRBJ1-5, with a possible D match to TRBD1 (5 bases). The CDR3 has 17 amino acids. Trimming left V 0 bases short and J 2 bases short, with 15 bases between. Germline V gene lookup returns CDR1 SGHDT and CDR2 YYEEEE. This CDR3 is CASSLAAGTTGNQPQHF. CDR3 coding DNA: TGTGCCAGCAGCTTGGCCGCAGGGACTACGGGCAATCAGCCCCAGCATTTT.

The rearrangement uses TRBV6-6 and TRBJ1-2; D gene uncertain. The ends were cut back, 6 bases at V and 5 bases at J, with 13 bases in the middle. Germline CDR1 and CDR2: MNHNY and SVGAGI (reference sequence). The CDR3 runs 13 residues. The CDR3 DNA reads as TGTGCCAGCAGGACGGTCGGAGGTTATGGCTACACCTTC. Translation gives CASRTVGGYGYTF.

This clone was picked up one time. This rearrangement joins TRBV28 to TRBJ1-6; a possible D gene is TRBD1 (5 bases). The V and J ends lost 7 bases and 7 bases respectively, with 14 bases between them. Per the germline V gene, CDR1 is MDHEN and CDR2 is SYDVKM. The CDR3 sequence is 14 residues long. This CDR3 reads CASTRVDRNSPLHF. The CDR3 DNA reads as TGTGCCAGCACCAGGGTGGATCGCAATTCACCCCTCCACTTT.

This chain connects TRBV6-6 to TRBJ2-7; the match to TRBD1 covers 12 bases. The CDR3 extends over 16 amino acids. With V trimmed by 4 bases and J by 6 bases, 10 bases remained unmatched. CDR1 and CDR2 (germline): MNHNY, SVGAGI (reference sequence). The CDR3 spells CASSFFQPGQGAEQYF. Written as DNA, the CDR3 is TGTGCCAGCAGTTTTTTTCAACCGGGACAGGGGGCCGAGCAGTACTTC.